This T cell receptor beta chain was observed in a study of blood T cell repertoires in COVID-19. For the study at large: In each case, the material was cDNA or gDNA derived from T cells, B-cell-depleted T cells, or PBMCs.

Libraries were prepared by immunoSEQ multiplex PCR; TCRdb keeps only in-frame clonotypes and omits some of them. The table has approximately 110,000 clones, 85% seen once; the top ten hold over 2%. Deletions cut 6 bases from V and 3 bases from J, with 20 bases between. Looked up from germline, CDR1 is KGHSH and CDR2 is LQKENI. The CDR3 runs 17 residues. The chain links TRBV18 to TRBJ2-2; a possible D gene is TRBD1 (5 bases). This clonotype was obtained from a human donor in a cohort sampled during active COVID-19. The sequenced material came from peripheral blood. The CDR3 DNA reads TGTGCCAGCTCCCAAAGCCGAGGACACCTGGACACCGGGGAGCTGTTTTTT. Translated, it gives CASSQSRGHLDTGELFF.